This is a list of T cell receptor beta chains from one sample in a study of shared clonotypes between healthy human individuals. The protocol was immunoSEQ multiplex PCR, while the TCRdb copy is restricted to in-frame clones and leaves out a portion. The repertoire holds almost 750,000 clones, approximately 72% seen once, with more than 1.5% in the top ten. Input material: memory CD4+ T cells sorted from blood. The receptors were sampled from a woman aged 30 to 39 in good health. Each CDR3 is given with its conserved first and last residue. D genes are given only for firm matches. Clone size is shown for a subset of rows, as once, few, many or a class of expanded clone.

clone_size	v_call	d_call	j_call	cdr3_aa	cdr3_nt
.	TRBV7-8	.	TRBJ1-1	CASSLQGKMNTEAFF	TGTGCCAGCAGCTTGCAGGGGAAAATGAACACTGAAGCTTTCTTT
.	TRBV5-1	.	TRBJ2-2	CASSPEGFLQNTGELFF	TGCGCCAGCAGTCCGGAGGGGTTCCTCCAGAACACCGGGGAGCTGTTTTTT
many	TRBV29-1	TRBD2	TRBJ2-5	CSAGLARKTQYF	TGCAGCGCGGGACTAGCTAGGAAGACCCAGTACTTC
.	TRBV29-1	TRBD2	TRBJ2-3	CSVEPRVAGADTQYF	TGCAGCGTTGAACCGAGAGTAGCGGGAGCAGATACGCAGTATTTT
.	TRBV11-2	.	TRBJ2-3	CASSLGASTDTQYF	TGTGCCAGCAGCTTAGGGGCCAGCACAGATACGCAGTATTTT
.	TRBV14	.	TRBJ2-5	CASSQAQIGTQYF	TGTGCCAGCAGCCAAGCACAAATCGGGACCCAGTACTTC
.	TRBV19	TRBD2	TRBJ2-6	CASSIEGRAPLSGANVLTF	TGTGCCAGTAGTATAGAGGGGAGGGCACCTCTCTCTGGGGCCAACGTCCTGACTTTC
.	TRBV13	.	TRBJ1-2	CASSSLNPGRAEGSYGYTF	TGTGCCAGCAGCAGCTTAAATCCGGGCAGGGCTGAAGGTAGCTACGGCTACACCTTC
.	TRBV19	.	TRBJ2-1	CASSIDISSYNEQFF	TGTGCCAGTAGTATAGACATTAGCTCCTACAATGAGCAGTTCTTC
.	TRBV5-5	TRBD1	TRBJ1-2	CASSLSFGTGVGYTF	TGTGCCAGCAGCTTGTCGTTCGGGACAGGGGTCGGCTACACCTTC
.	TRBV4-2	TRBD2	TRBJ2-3	CASSQDSGTYTDTQYF	TGTGCCAGCAGCCAAGACAGCGGGACCTACACAGATACGCAGTATTTT
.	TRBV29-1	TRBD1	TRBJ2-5	CSVVGTGVETQYF	TGCAGCGTTGTGGGGACAGGGGTGGAGACCCAGTACTTC
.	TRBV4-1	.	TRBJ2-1	CASSQAPRDPPRNEQFF	TGCGCCAGCAGCCAAGCCCCAAGAGACCCCCCCAGAAATGAGCAGTTCTTC
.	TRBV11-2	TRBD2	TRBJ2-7	CASSPGSGRVYEQYF	TGTGCCAGCAGCCCCGGGAGCGGGAGAGTCTACGAGCAGTACTTC
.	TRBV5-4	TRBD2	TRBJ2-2	CASSSGGYDTGELFF	TGTGCCAGCAGCAGCGGGGGGTACGACACCGGGGAGCTGTTTTTT
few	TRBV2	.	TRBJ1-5	CASSERSGNQPQHF	TGTGCCAGCAGTGAGAGATCGGGCAATCAGCCCCAGCATTTT
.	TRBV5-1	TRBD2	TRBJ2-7	CASSWHTAGGTYEQYF	TGCGCCAGCAGCTGGCACACAGCGGGAGGTACCTACGAGCAGTACTTC
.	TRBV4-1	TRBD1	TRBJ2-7	CASSPAWGTGYEQYF	TGCGCCAGCAGCCCAGCGTGGGGGACAGGGTACGAGCAGTACTTC
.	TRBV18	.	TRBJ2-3	CASSTSWPTDTQYF	TGTGCCAGCTCTACCAGTTGGCCCACAGATACGCAGTATTTT
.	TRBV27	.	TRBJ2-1	CASSLYGGLSGEQFF	TGTGCCAGCAGTTTATACGGAGGACTATCGGGTGAGCAGTTCTTC
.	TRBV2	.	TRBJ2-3	CASIKDRTDTQYF	TGTGCCAGCATTAAGGACCGCACAGATACGCAGTATTTT
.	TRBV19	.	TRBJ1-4	CASRFGGGWANEKLFF	TGTGCCAGTAGATTTGGTGGGGGTTGGGCTAATGAAAAACTGTTTTTT
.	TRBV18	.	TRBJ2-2	CASSPGVGPSSGELFF	TGTGCCAGCTCACCGGGGGTCGGGCCCTCAAGCGGGGAGCTGTTTTTT
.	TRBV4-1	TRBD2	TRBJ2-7	CASSPRGSGSTYEQYF	TGCGCCAGCAGCCCCCGGGGTAGCGGGTCCACCTACGAGCAGTACTTC
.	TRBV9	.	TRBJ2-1	CASSVGGRGFYNEQFF	TGTGCCAGCAGCGTAGGAGGCAGGGGTTTCTACAATGAGCAGTTCTTC
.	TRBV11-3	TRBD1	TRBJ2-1	CASSTDRVLYNEQFF	TGTGCCAGCAGCACGGACAGGGTTCTTTACAATGAGCAGTTCTTC